The 31 T cell receptor beta chains listed next were all sequenced from one sample in a study of blood T cell repertoires in COVID-19. Only in-frame clones appear in the TCRdb table, and some are missing; sequencing was by immunoSEQ multiplex PCR. Of 55,000 to 65,000 clones listed, about 90% are singletons. Input material: peripheral blood. These receptors all stem from a man between 60 and 75 years old with active or convalescent COVID-19.

The CDR3 protein is CASSEALASGSFISTDTQYF. The CDR3 nucleotides read TGTGCCAGCAGTGAAGCGCTGGCTAGCGGGTCTTTTATTAGCACAGATACGCAGTATTTT. The chain is built from TRBV2 and TRBJ2-3; 8 bases are shared with TRBD2. Germline V lookup: CDR1 SNHLY, CDR2 FYNNEI. V lost 0 bases to trimming and J lost 0 bases; unmatched junction nucleotides: 14. CDR3 length equals 20 residues.

The chain joins TRBV4-1 to TRBJ1-5, with D maybe TRBD1 (5 bases). The germline V and J ends were trimmed by 1 base and 6 bases, with 16 bases remaining between them. This CDR3 comprises 16 residues. Germline CDR1 is MGHRA and CDR2 is YSYEKL. The CDR3 sequence: CASSQVQARAGQPQHF. In nucleotides, the CDR3 is TGCGCCAGCAGCCAAGTACAGGCGCGAGCGGGTCAGCCCCAGCATTTT.

With respect to this clone: A junction end diverges from the germline sequence, so it may reflect a read error. This chain joins TRBV3-1 (or the pseudogene TRBV3-2) and TRBJ1-1, with 7 bases that match TRBD1. Germline V gives CDR1 LGHDT, CDR2 YNNKEL (reference sequence). The CDR3 contains 15 residues. CDR3 sequence: CASSQAGQPNTEAFF. As DNA, the CDR3 is TGTGCCAGCAGTCAAGCGGGACAGCCGAACACTGAAGCTTTCTTT.

This chain uses TRBV28 with TRBJ2-7; 7 nucleotides align to TRBD1. The CDR3 sequence is 14 residues long. From germline, CDR1 is MDHEN and CDR2 SYDVKM. The V and J ends lost 4 bases and 0 bases, in that order; junction bases with no gene match: 3. CDR3 nucleotides: TGTGCCAGCAGTTCGGGACAGCCCTCCTACGAGCAGTACTTC. Translating gives CASSSGQPSYEQYF.

This chain joins TRBV19 and TRBJ1-1; D gene ambiguous. The CDR3 is made up of 13 amino acids. Trimming cost V 3 bases and J 4 bases, with 9 bases left between them. From germline, CDR1 is LNHDA and CDR2 SQIVND (reference sequence). The CDR3 DNA follows: TGTGCCAGTAGTATTGATCGAGGCACTGAAGCTTTCTTT. Translation gives CASSIDRGTEAFF.

The V gene is TRBV15, the J gene TRBJ1-4, with D possibly matching TRBD1 (5 bases). This CDR3 contains 14 residues. The V end lost 4 bases, the J end lost 4 bases, and 10 bases lay between the germline ends. The germline gives CDR1 LNHNV, CDR2 YYDKDF (reference sequence). In DNA, the CDR3 is TGTGCCACCAGCACTGGACACCTTAATGAAAAACTGTTTTTT. Translated: CATSTGHLNEKLFF.

The rearrangement uses TRBV10-3 and TRBJ2-7; TRBD2 aligns across 12 bases. The length of the CDR3 is 14 residues. Germline lookup yields CDR1 ENHRY and CDR2 SYGVKD. V dropped 10 bases and J dropped 2; count of bases not matched to a gene: 6. CDR3 sequence (DNA): TGTGCCACCACTAGGACTAGCGGGACCTACGAGCAGTACTTC. Its protein is CATTRTSGTYEQYF.

The chain joins TRBV5-6 to TRBJ1-3, with TRBD1 matching over 9 bases. Losses at the gene ends were 6 bases for V and 1 base for J; bases not matched to a gene: 8. The CDR3 extends over 16 amino acids. Per the germline V gene, CDR1 is SGHDT and CDR2 is YYEEEE. CDR3 sequence: CASTRTGGFSGNTIYF. CDR3 DNA: TGTGCCAGCACCAGAACAGGGGGCTTTTCTGGAAACACCATATATTTT.

This clone was detected once. V is TRBV19 and J is TRBJ1-6; 10 nucleotides match TRBD1. Trimming at V came to 10 bases and at J to 7 bases, leaving 10 bases not matched to a gene. Germline-derived CDR1 and CDR2 are LNHDA and SQIVND (reference sequence). The CDR3 totals 15 residues. The CDR3 reads CATNHGQGGNSPLHF. The CDR3 bases are TGTGCCACCAATCACGGACAGGGGGGCAATTCACCCCTCCACTTT. The complete variable domain, with remaining parts taken from reference TRBV19 and TRBJ1-6, reads DGGITQSPKYLFRKEGQNVTLSCEQNLNHDAMYWYRQDPGQGLRLIYYSQIVNDFQKGDIAEGYSVSREKKESFPLTVTSAQKNPTAFYLCATNHGQGGNSPLHFGNGTRLTVT.

This clone was counted once. The chain joins TRBV5-6 to TRBJ2-1, with 7 nucleotides matching TRBD2. From germline, CDR1 is SGHDT and CDR2 YYEEEE. The CDR3 length is 15 residues. Trimming cost V 4 bases and J 0 bases; bases outside gene matches: 4. Written as DNA, the CDR3 is TGTGCCAGCAGCGGGCGGGGGAGCTCCTACAATGAGCAGTTCTTC. Translating it yields CASSGRGSSYNEQFF.

The chain links TRBV7-2 to TRBJ1-1, with D possibly TRBD1 on 6 matching bases. CDR3 size: 15 residues. Between the trimmed V and J ends, which lost 5 bases and 6 bases, there was a span of 19 bases. The V gene's germline CDR1 is SGHTA and CDR2 FQGNSA. The CDR3 nucleotides are TGTGCCAGCAGCAATCTGGGCTCAGGGGCCGCTGAAGCTTTCTTT. It encodes CASSNLGSGAAEAFF.

The V and J genes are TRBV10-3 and TRBJ2-3; D is ambiguous. CDR3 length equals 12 residues. CDR1 ENHRY and CDR2 SYGVKD come from the germline V gene. The ends were cut back, 3 bases at V and 4 bases at J, with 5 bases in the middle. CDR3 protein: CAISDRADTQYF. The CDR3 DNA sequence: TGTGCCATCAGTGATAGAGCAGATACGCAGTATTTT.

This chain uses TRBV11-2 with TRBJ2-3; maybe TRBD2 (5 bases). The CDR3 spans 17 residues. CDR1 and CDR2 (germline): SGHAT, FQNNGV. V was trimmed by 5 bases and J by 9 bases, leaving 27 bases between them. The CDR3 DNA follows: TGTGCCAGCAGCACCGGGTGGGTAGCCTCCGAGGGTTCCACGCAGTATTTT. Its translation is CASSTGWVASEGSTQYF. Full variable domain (rest looked up from reference TRBV11-2 and TRBJ2-3): EAGVAQSPRYKIIEKRQSVAFWCNPISGHATLYWYQQILGQGPKLLIQFQNNGVVDDSQLPKDRFSAERLKGVDSTLKIQPAKLEDSAVYLCASSTGWVASEGSTQYFGPGTRLTVL.

The rearrangement joins TRBV6-5 to TRBJ2-7; 14 bases are shared with TRBD2. Losses at the gene ends were 4 bases for V and 8 bases for J; bases not matched to a gene: 4. Germline CDR1 is MNHEY and CDR2 is SVGAGI. The CDR3 is 14 residues long. CDR3 nucleotides: TGTGCCAGCAGTTCCGGGACTAGCGGGAGTCAGCAGTACTTC. This sequence encodes CASSSGTSGSQQYF.

A few counts support this clone. This chain uses TRBV14 with TRBJ1-2; D perhaps matches TRBD1 (5 bases). The CDR3 is made up of 13 amino acids. V was cut by 0 bases and J by 8 bases, with 10 bases left in between. The germline V gene encodes CDR1 SGHDN and CDR2 FVKESK. CDR3 loop: CASSQDLEGGYTF. DNA of the CDR3: TGTGCCAGCAGCCAAGATCTGGAGGGGGGCTACACCTTC.

This chain uses TRBV5-1 with TRBJ2-2; 7 positions match TRBD1. Germline CDR1 and CDR2: SGHRS and YFSETQ. J was trimmed by 3 bases and V by 5 bases; bases with no gene match: 4. The CDR3 has 14 residues. CDR3 sequence (DNA): TGCGCCAGCAGTCGGGACAGTTACACCGGGGAGCTGTTTTTT. This translates into CASSRDSYTGELFF.

As DNA, the CDR3 is TGTGCCTGGAGTTCGGAGGGGTACAATGAGCAGTTCTTC. This translates into CAWSSEGYNEQFF. This sequence joins TRBV30 and TRBJ2-1, with D perhaps TRBD2 (6 bases). The CDR3 runs to 13 residues. The ends were cut back, 2 bases at V and 4 bases at J, with 9 bases in the middle. Germline V lookup: CDR1 GTSNPN, CDR2 SVGIG (reference sequence). Looking up the rest from reference TRBV30 and TRBJ2-1 gives the full variable domain: SQTIHQWPATLVQPVGSPLSLECTVEGTSNPNLYWYRQAAGRGLQLLFYSVGIGQISSEVPQNLSASRPQDRQFILSSKKLLLSDSGFYLCAWSSEGYNEQFFGPGTRLTVL.

The chain links TRBV3-1 (or the pseudogene TRBV3-2) to TRBJ1-1; D is possibly TRBD1 (5 bases). Trimming removed 1 base from V and 1 base from J, with 10 bases in between. The CDR3 is 15 residues long. CDR1 is LGHDT, CDR2 YNNKEL, per germline (reference sequence). The CDR3 nucleotides read TGTGCCAGCAGCCAAGGGCGACAGTCGAACACTGAAGCTTTCTTT. Encoded protein: CASSQGRQSNTEAFF.

This sequence joins TRBV11-2 and TRBJ2-2; D gene unclear. V was pared by 8 bases and J by 1 base, with 5 bases between. The CDR3 is made up of 12 amino acids. The germline gives CDR1 SGHAT, CDR2 FQNNGV. The CDR3 DNA is TGTGCCAGCCCCCGGAACACCGGGGAGCTGTTTTTT. This translates into CASPRNTGELFF. The whole variable domain, remainder taken from reference TRBV11-2 and TRBJ2-2, is EAGVAQSPRYKIIEKRQSVAFWCNPISGHATLYWYQQILGQGPKLLIQFQNNGVVDDSQLPKDRFSAERLKGVDSTLKIQPAKLEDSAVYLCASPRNTGELFFGEGSRLTVL.

This rearrangement joins TRBV29-1 to TRBJ2-5, with D possibly matching TRBD1 (6 bases). Germline V gene data show CDR1 as SQVTM and CDR2 as ANQGSEA. The CDR3 sequence is 13 residues long. V lost 4 bases and J 1 base, leaving 10 bases between the germline ends. In nucleotides, the CDR3 is TGCAGCGTTGCAGGGGTGGGCCAAGAGACCCAGTACTTC. As protein: CSVAGVGQETQYF.

This rearrangement joins TRBV7-2 to TRBJ2-7; D unresolved. The CDR3 loop spans 13 amino acids. Looked up from germline, CDR1 is SGHTA and CDR2 is FQGNSA. V lost 1 base, J lost 1 base, and 5 bases lay in between. The CDR3, as DNA: TGTGCCAGCAGCTTAGACCGGTCCTACGAGCAGTACTTC. As protein: CASSLDRSYEQYF.

This clone came up once. V gene TRBV5-4 combines with J gene TRBJ2-5; D gene unclear. V was shortened by 2 bases and J by 4 bases, with 18 bases between the two germline ends. This CDR3 spans 16 amino acids. CDR1 and CDR2 from the germline V gene are SGHNT and YYREEE (reference sequence). The CDR3, as DNA: TGTGCCAGCAGCTTAGTCGGTACAAAGCCGGGAGAGACCCAGTACTTC. This translates into CASSLVGTKPGETQYF.

The J gene is TRBJ2-5, the V gene TRBV27, with a tentative D call TRBD1 (5 bases). Germline V CDR1 and CDR2: MNHEY, SMNVEV (reference sequence). The CDR3 has 14 amino acids. Trimming cost V 4 bases and J 5 bases, with 14 bases left between them. The CDR3 is CASSWGHSAETQYF. CDR3 DNA: TGTGCCAGCAGTTGGGGCCACAGTGCGGAGACCCAGTACTTC.

The V gene is TRBV12-3 or TRBV12-4, the J gene TRBJ2-7; D not resolved. Trimming shortened V by 6 bases and J by 2 bases, and 5 bases separated the two germline ends. The CDR3 length is 11 residues. The CDR3 region is CASSSAYEQYF. The CDR3 bases are TGTGCCAGCAGCTCCGCCTACGAGCAGTACTTC.

CDR3 nucleotide sequence: TGCAGTGTCTCTCGTGGCTACACCTTC. Its protein is CSVSRGYTF. The rearrangement uses TRBV20-1 and TRBJ1-2; D is undetermined. CDR1 is DFQATT, CDR2 SNEGSKA, per germline (reference sequence). Trimming removed 7 bases from V and 7 bases from J, with 7 bases in between. This CDR3 contains 9 residues.

The genes are TRBV30 and TRBJ1-1; D not resolved. Trimming removed 4 bases at V and 1 base at J, with 7 bases between. The germline CDR1 and CDR2 sequences are GTSNPN and SVGIG (reference sequence). The CDR3 totals 12 residues. The CDR3 coding sequence is TGTGCCTGGATGAGAAGGAACACTGAAGCTTTCTTT. It encodes CAWMRRNTEAFF.

The rearrangement joins TRBV29-1 to TRBJ2-1; a weak D match, TRBD1 (6 bases). The CDR3 spans 15 residues. The germline V gene has CDR1 SQVTM and CDR2 ANQGSEA. The V gene lost 1 base and the J gene lost 0 bases, with 10 bases spanning the gap. The CDR3 sequence is CSVEGQGSSYNEQFF. The CDR3 DNA sequence: TGCAGCGTTGAAGGCCAGGGGAGCTCCTACAATGAGCAGTTCTTC.

This sequence joins TRBV7-6 and TRBJ1-2; weak D call: TRBD1 (6 bases). Trimming removed 4 bases from V and 6 bases from J, with 9 bases in between. The CDR3 has 12 amino acids. CDR1 SGHVS and CDR2 FNYEAQ come from the germline V gene. In DNA form, the CDR3 reads TGTGCCAGCAGCTACGGGACACATGGCTACACCTTC. Translating it yields CASSYGTHGYTF.

The V and J genes are TRBV15 and TRBJ1-1; D might be TRBD1 (6 bases). CDR1 is LNHNV and CDR2 is YYDKDF in the germline V gene (reference sequence). This CDR3 is 12 amino acids long. Trimming cost V 3 bases and J 12 bases, with 14 bases left between them. CDR3 loop: CATSRYTGGTFF. The DNA of the CDR3 is TGTGCCACCAGCAGGTATACGGGGGGCACTTTCTTT.

The J gene is TRBJ1-3, the V gene TRBV6-5; 7 nucleotides match TRBD1. After removal of 6 bases from V and 5 bases from J, the junction contained 4 bases not matched to a gene. Germline CDR1 is MNHEY and CDR2 is SVGAGI. CDR3 length: 13 residues. CDR3 amino acids: CASRTTGRNTIYF. Here the CDR3 DNA reads TGTGCCAGCAGGACGACAGGGAGAAACACCATATATTTT.

The CDR3 DNA is TGTGCCAGCAGGCTAACCGGACAGGAATCGGAGGGCTACACCTTC. It encodes CASRLTGQESEGYTF. The chain couples TRBV7-9 to TRBJ1-2; TRBD1 matches 7 bases. CDR3 length: 15 amino acids. Germline lookup yields CDR1 SEHNR and CDR2 FQNEAQ (reference sequence). With V trimmed by 6 bases and J by 8 bases, 15 bases remained unmatched.